This section outlines one TCR beta chain sequence together with its context. This clonotype has a handful of counts. Its antigen target is currently unknown. The sample holds no much larger clone one base away, and base qualities are not on file. This entry is derived from a study of blood T cells in healthy people across ages (dated by TCRdb to the mid-2010s). With respect to the entire study: Template switching captured roughly one uniquely barcoded TCR beta cDNA molecule per two T cells in model experiments. The donors were split into four age groups: young (average roughly 15 years), middle-aged (39), aged (roughly 60) and long-lived (over 80). Using deep sequencing normalized with unique cDNA molecular identifiers, the study measured how TCR beta repertoire diversity changes with age. Using the same blood draw, the study looked at two additional independent replicas of 1 million unique cDNA reads for two donors, one aged 18 to 29 and the other aged 80 or older.

Systemically healthy Caucasian individuals from Russia, 35 to 50 in total and aged about 6 to 100 years, were included as donors. Each donor gave about 11 milliliters of peripheral blood, drawn into EDTA-treated Vacutainer tubes. Ficoll-Paque density-gradient centrifugation was used to isolate PBMCs, with at least 6.5 million obtained per sample. Trizol reagent was used to extract total RNA from PBMCs, with at least 5.5 micrograms per sample. The percentages of naive CD45RAhigh/CD27high T cells were determined by flow cytometry on a PBMC aliquot from every donor. The CDR3, cysteine through phenylalanine, is 14 amino acids long. This entry keeps only the CDR3 DNA: 42 bases, framed from base 1. The germline V gene encodes CDR1 SGHDT and CDR2 YYEEEE. The junction shows trimming of 5 bases on V and 4 bases on J, plus 15 bases between the germline ends. Broader findings and caveats from the paper: Observed TCR beta diversity correlated strongly with the percentage of naive T cells measured by flow cytometry. As age increased, observed TCR beta diversity per million T cells dropped in a roughly linear way, and a significant reduction was already evident by age 40. Because profiling used bulk unsorted PBMCs, naive and antigen-experienced compartments could not be compared conclusively. Compared with the aged group, the long-lived group had more naive CD4+ T cells, fewer expanded clones and increased TCR diversity, a pattern suggesting age selection. Estimates of total diversity based on one million sequenced T cells were considered lower bounds and underestimates. Because donor CMV infection status was unknown, age-related changes in expanded clonotypes were potentially confounded.

Library preparation was by 5' RACE. Sequencer: Illumina HiSeq 2500. A second PCR of about 6 to 12 cycles was run with a J-beta primer mix and a sample-barcoded 5' primer. A template-switch 5' adaptor carrying 12 random nucleotides introduced a unique molecular identifier onto each TCR beta cDNA molecule. Each sample yielded at least 2.5 million CDR3-containing paired-end reads. All of the RNA was converted into first-strand cDNA using the Mint cDNA synthesis kit, with a TRBC-specific oligonucleotide serving as the primer. All cDNA was treated with uracil-DNA glycosylase and then went through a first 18-cycle PCR with the universal primers M1SS and BC2_uni_R. Concerning the study's data processing: Normalization of each sample was performed by random selection of 1 million high-quality reads, each carrying a distinct molecular identifier. Instead of being binned into consensus sequences, reads with shared molecular identifiers were discarded. MiTCR, with a Q25 quality threshold and the strictest error-elimination algorithm, was used for CDR3 identification, clonotype clustering and error correction. A nonparametric unseen species model with Euler transformation was used to estimate a lower bound on total TCR beta diversity. In TCRdb, the public reads were trimmed at Q25 with fastp and aligned with MiXCR, with productive beta chains retained. A single entry per CDR3 protein holds the most common genes and DNA from its merged rows. Clone size and V and J calls follow TCRdb, not the original study. Recorded for this sample are 750,000 to 1,000,000 distinct CDR3 sequences; almost 30% of them occurred a single time. The top ten hold roughly a tenth of the sample.

This same sample was also taken into another study, of T cells of mothers and their children. That second report states: Nine systemically healthy Caucasian individuals served as donors, namely three mothers together with their six children. cDNA synthesis consumed the entire amount of extracted RNA, loaded at around 1.5 ug RNA in each 15 ul reaction. In the second PCR, the M1S primer added sample barcodes and 2-4 random nucleotides. More than 8 million TCR beta CDR3 reads were obtained from each mother, and about 3 million reads were obtained from each child. In both related and unrelated pairs, thymic selection shapes the output of TCR recombination in a similar way, with inherited differences having only a minor effect. Related mother-child pairs always showed normalized repertoire overlap that was slightly higher than in unrelated mother-child pairs, though the difference was never significant. With a sensitivity of around 97 clones per million clonotypes, no persistent microchimeric T cell clones were detected. To look for features that set related mother-child pairs apart from unrelated individuals, the researchers ran deep NGS to compare the TCR beta repertoires of mothers and children. The mean age was around 42 +/- 4 years for the mothers and about 12 +/- 4 years for the children. After adapter ligation with NEBNext reagents, the libraries were sequenced on Illumina HiSeq 2000 with 100+100 nt paired-end reads. To prevent cross-contamination, the mother and child libraries were prepared one month apart and sequenced in separate runs. Each donor had between 500,000 and 2,000,000 distinct TCR beta clonotypes identified. Naive TCR beta clonotypes were estimated from low-frequency clonotypes matched to each donor's FACS-determined naive share, without sorting.

Sequenced material: blood. This sequence originates from a woman in her 40s in good health. Here the chain combines TRBV5-6 and TRBJ1-2; 5 matching bases give a weak D call of TRBD1. CDR3 sequence: CASRGGIRSYGYTF. In nucleotide form, the sequence is TGTGCCAGCAGGGGGGGTATTCGGAGCTATGGCTACACCTTC. The variable domain in full, with residues beyond the CDR3 obtained from the reference TRBV5-6 and TRBJ1-2 genes, is DAGVTQSPTHLIKTRGQQVTLRCSPKSGHDTVSWYQQALGQGPQFIFQYYEEEERQRGNFPDRFSGHQFPNYSSELNVNALLLGDSALYLCASRGGIRSYGYTFGSGTRLTVV.